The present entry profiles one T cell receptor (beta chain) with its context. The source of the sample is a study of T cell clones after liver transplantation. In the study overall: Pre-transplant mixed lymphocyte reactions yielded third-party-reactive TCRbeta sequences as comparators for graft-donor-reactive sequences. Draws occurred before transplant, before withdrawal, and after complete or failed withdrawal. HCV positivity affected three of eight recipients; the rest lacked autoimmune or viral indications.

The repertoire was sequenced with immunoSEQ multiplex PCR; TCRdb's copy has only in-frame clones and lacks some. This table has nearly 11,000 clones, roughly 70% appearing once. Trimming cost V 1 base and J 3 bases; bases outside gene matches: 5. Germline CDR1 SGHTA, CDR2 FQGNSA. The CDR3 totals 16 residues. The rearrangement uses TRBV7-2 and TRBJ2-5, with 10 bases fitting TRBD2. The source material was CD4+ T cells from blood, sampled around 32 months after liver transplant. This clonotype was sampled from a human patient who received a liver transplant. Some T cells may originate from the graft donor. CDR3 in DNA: TGTGCCAGCAGCTTAGAAGTAGCGGGGGGTGAAGAGACCCAGTACTTC. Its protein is CASSLEVAGGEETQYF.